One T cell receptor beta chain is described in this entry. This PCR relied on a set of 60 Vbeta primers and 13 Jbeta primers. Profiled with immunoSEQ multiplex PCR; TCRdb holds only in-frame clones, not every one. The sample table includes 130,000 to 150,000 clones. The source of the sample is a study of cytomegalovirus exposure and HLA in healthy donors. The CDR3 runs 17 residues. Germline V gene lookup returns CDR1 SGDLS and CDR2 YYNGEE. Losses at the gene ends were 4 bases for V and 4 bases for J; bases not matched to a gene: 9. The clonotype comes from a man aged 40-50 years in good health and CMV-seronegative. The sequenced material came from PBMCs. V gene TRBV9 combines with J gene TRBJ2-1, with 12 bases identical to TRBD2. The CDR3 reads CASSPGLAGTQYNEQFF. Here the CDR3 DNA reads TGTGCCAGCAGCCCCGGACTAGCGGGGACCCAATACAATGAGCAGTTCTTC. The full variable domain, in which reference TRBV9 and TRBJ2-1 provide the parts outside the CDR3, is DSGVTQTPKHLITATGQRVTLRCSPRSGDLSVYWYQQSLDQGLQFLIQYYNGEERAKGNILERFSAQQFPDLHSELNLSSLELGDSALYFCASSPGLAGTQYNEQFFGPGTRLTVL.